This T cell receptor beta chain comes out of a study of blood T cell repertoires in COVID-19. Looking at the study overall: There were acute and convalescent COVID-19 samples, and they came from the United States, Italy and Spain. The cDNA or gDNA used as material had been derived from T cells, B-cell-depleted T cells, or PBMCs.

Study processing details: Amplification with reference gene primers provided the estimates of nucleated cell counts. Only in-frame clones appear in the TCRdb table, and some are missing; sequencing was by immunoSEQ multiplex PCR. V, J and clone size are taken as reported in that table, and D and trimming were inferred from the DNA itself. The sample carries roughly 110,000 clones, 84% recorded once. In its sample, this clone was seen a few times. The germline V gene has CDR1 LNHDA and CDR2 SQIVND (reference sequence). V lost 5 bases and J lost 4; bases outside the gene matches: 8. CDR3 size: 15 residues.

The sample comprised peripheral blood. The rearrangement uses TRBV19 and TRBJ1-5, with 7 bases that match TRBD1. This clonotype originated in a woman between 55 and 75 years old with acute or convalescent COVID-19. In DNA, the CDR3 is TGTGCCAGTAGTCCCCAGGGGGGTACGAATCAGCCCCAGCATTTT. As protein: CASSPQGGTNQPQHF.